These T cell receptor beta chains were read from a single sample in a study of T cells in Graves' hyperthyroidism and ophthalmopathy. TCRdb ran MiXCR on the multiplex PCR reads and lists one entry per CDR3 protein. The data contain nearly 750,000 distinct CDR3 sequences, just over 35% of them singletons. The sequenced material came from blood. The origin of the receptors is a woman aged 40 to 50 with Graves' hyperthyroidism. The CDR3 runs from the conserved cysteine through the conserved F or W. Each record gives: V gene, D gene, J gene, clone size, CDR3 DNA, CDR3 protein. D genes are given only for firm matches. Some rows have no size entry. The others give once, few or many, or a class for an expanded clone.

>TRBV20-1|TRBD1|TRBJ1-5|many
TGCAGTGTCCCGGACAGGGGGTTTGGTCAGCCCCAGCATTTT
CSVPDRGFGQPQHF
>TRBV12-3/TRBV12-4|-|TRBJ2-2|few
TGTGCCAGCAGTCCATGGGGGGCAGGCTTAACCGGGGAGCTGTTTTTT
CASSPWGAGLTGELFF
>TRBV4-3|TRBD1|TRBJ1-2|few
TGCGCCAGCAGCAAGACACCGGGACAGGCGCCCTATGGCTACACCTTC
CASSKTPGQAPYGYTF
>TRBV19|TRBD1|TRBJ1-4|few
TGTGCCAGTAGTATAGATCTGGGACAGGGGAATGAAAAACTGTTTTTT
CASSIDLGQGNEKLFF
>TRBV29-1|TRBD1|TRBJ2-1|-
TGCAGCGTTTCCTGGGACAGGGGTGCTGAGCAGTTCTTC
CSVSWDRGAEQFF
>TRBV29-1|-|TRBJ2-2|many
TGCAGCGTCACGACAGGCGCCGGGGAGCTGTTTTTT
CSVTTGAGELFF
>TRBV11-2|-|TRBJ2-1|-
TGTGCCAGCAGACCCCCGCCGGGACATCATCGAAGCTCCTACAATGAGCAGTTCTTC
CASRPPPGHHRSSYNEQFF
>TRBV9|TRBD2|TRBJ2-5|-
TGTGCCAGCAGCGCCTGGGGCGGGGGGGCCCAAGAGACCCAGTACTTC
CASSAWGGGAQETQYF
>TRBV9|TRBD2|TRBJ2-2|few
TGTGCCAGCAGGGGGGGGTTTACCGGGGAGCTGTTTTTT
CASRGGFTGELFF
>TRBV12-3/TRBV12-4|-|TRBJ1-2|-
TGTGCCAGCAGTTCCGGGGGACGGAACTATGGCTACACCTTC
CASSSGGRNYGYTF
>TRBV6-5|-|TRBJ2-5|few
TGTGCCAGCAGTTATTATCTCCGAGAGACCCAGTACTTC
CASSYYLRETQYF
>TRBV5-1|-|TRBJ1-4|-
TGCGCCAGTCCTAATTTTGAAAAACTGTTTTTT
CASPNFEKLFF
>TRBV19|TRBD1|TRBJ2-6|many
TGTGCCAGTAGTGGCCGGGACAGCCCCTCTGGGGCCAACGTCCTGACTTTC
CASSGRDSPSGANVLTF
>TRBV20-1|TRBD2|TRBJ2-7|-
TGCAGTGCTCAGACTAGCGCAATGACCTACGAGCAGTACTTC
CSAQTSAMTYEQYF
>TRBV25-1|-|TRBJ1-2|-
TGTGCCAGCAGTCCTCCGGAGGCGTTGGGAGGCTACACCTTC
CASSPPEALGGYTF
>TRBV7-2|-|TRBJ1-1|many
TGTGCCAGCAGCTTAACTCCTGGGAACACTGAAGCTTTCTTT
CASSLTPGNTEAFF
>TRBV7-2|-|TRBJ2-5|-
TGTGCCAGCTCACCACCGGTCTGGGAGACCCAGTACTTC
CASSPPVWETQYF
>TRBV7-7|-|TRBJ1-1|-
TGTGCTAGCAGCTTAGAGGGCGGCCTCATGAGCACTGAAGCTTTCTTT
CASSLEGGLMSTEAFF
>TRBV10-2|TRBD2|TRBJ2-1|-
TGCGCCAGCAGACTAGCGGGGGGGCAGAATGAGCAGTTCTTC
CASRLAGGQNEQFF
>TRBV2|-|TRBJ2-7|-
TGTGCCAGCAGTGAATCTTCCATGATTTACGAGCAGTACTTC
CASSESSMIYEQYF
>TRBV2|-|TRBJ1-6|once
TGTGCCAGCAGTGAGGGGGGGGGCGATTCACCCCTCCACTTT
CASSEGGGDSPLHF
>TRBV29-1|TRBD1|TRBJ1-2|few
TGCAGCGTTGGGACAGGGAGATCTAACTATGGCTACACCTTC
CSVGTGRSNYGYTF